The entry below describes one TCR beta chain. The entry originates in a study of blood T cell repertoires in COVID-19. For the study at large: Sites across the United States, Italy and Spain contributed samples from acute and convalescent COVID-19.

Clones were sequenced by immunoSEQ multiplex PCR, and TCRdb holds only the in-frame ones, with some missing. The sample holds 250,000 to 400,000 clones, roughly 88% seen once. The Seattle patients, enrolled during active infection, were followed longitudinally. The sequence was collected from a woman aged 25-40 years with COVID-19, enrolled during active disease. Material: peripheral blood.

CDR3 region: CASSEGRNIQYF. Written as DNA, the CDR3 is TGTGCCAGCAGTGAGGGCCGGAACATTCAGTACTTC. The genes are TRBV2 and TRBJ2-4; D call uncertain. This CDR3 has 12 amino acids. Germline-derived CDR1 and CDR2 are SNHLY and FYNNEI. V gave up 3 bases and J gave up 7 bases, with 7 bases separating them.